The 26 T cell receptor beta chains below come from one sample, sequenced in a study of read filtering for tumor transcriptome and immune sequencing. From roughly 400 ng of RNA, a library with molecular barcoded alpha/delta and beta/gamma adaptors was made. TCRdb called the reads again in MiXCR, with one record for every CDR3 protein. The sample records 120,000 or so distinct CDR3 sequences, 10% to 15% being singletons. Input material: a population of CD138-negative cells sorted from bone marrow. Receptors originate from a donor over 35 with multiple myeloma.

Concerning this clonotype: A read error is possible here, since a much larger clone lies one base away. The CDR3 DNA sequence: TGTGCCGGCAGCCAATGGGGAGATACGCAGTATTTT. This translates into CAGSQWGDTQYF. The chain joins TRBV7-8 to TRBJ2-3; no definite D call. CDR1 and CDR2 (germline): SGHVS, FQNEAQ. The CDR3 consists of 12 residues.

In this sample, this clonotype turned up many times. This chain links TRBV7-9 with TRBJ1-1; no firm D call. The CDR3 runs to 13 residues. CDR1 is SEHNR, CDR2 FQNEAQ, per germline (reference sequence). V lost 3 bases, J lost 1 base, and 6 bases lay in between. Here the CDR3 reads CASSLDQNTEAFF. CDR3 DNA sequence: TGTGCCAGCAGCTTGGACCAGAACACTGAAGCTTTCTTT.

This clonotype was detected many times. The chain uses TRBV5-8 and TRBJ2-3; TRBD1 agrees at 7 bases. In germline, CDR1 is SGHTS, CDR2 YDEGEE. V trimming: 4 bases; J trimming: 3 bases; junction bases outside the gene matches: 11. The CDR3 spans 16 residues. The CDR3 loop reads CASSPRQGVGTDTQYF. The CDR3 DNA is TGTGCCAGCAGCCCGAGACAGGGAGTTGGAACAGATACGCAGTATTTT.

In its sample, this clonotype was seen a few times. The CDR3 region is CSARDQGGTDTQYF. The CDR3 DNA reads TGCAGTGCTAGAGATCAGGGTGGCACAGATACGCAGTATTTT. V and J are TRBV20-1 and TRBJ2-3; the D gene is possibly TRBD1 (5 bases). The germline V gene encodes CDR1 DFQATT and CDR2 SNEGSKA (reference sequence). V was shortened by 0 bases and J by 1 base, with 8 bases between the two germline ends. The CDR3 extends over 14 amino acids.

This clonotype was counted many times. A read error may produce the germline difference seen at one junction end. The J gene is TRBJ2-2, the V gene TRBV7-9; maybe TRBD1 (5 bases). This CDR3 has 15 amino acids. Germline CDR1 reads SEHNR; CDR2 reads FQNEAQ (reference sequence). The CDR3 sequence: CASSLGQGNTGELFF. The CDR3 DNA is TGTGCTAGCAGCTTAGGTCAGGGGAACACCGGGGAGCTGTTTTTT. Combining the CDR3 with reference TRBV7-9 and TRBJ2-2 gives the whole variable domain DTGVSQNPRHKITKRGQNVTFRCDPISEHNRLYWYRQTLGQGPEFLTYFQNEAQLEKSRLLSDRFSAERPKGSFSTLEIQRTEQGDSAMYLCASSLGQGNTGELFFGEGSRLTVL.

In its sample, this clonotype was seen many times. The chain recombines TRBV19 with TRBJ1-1; D might be TRBD1 (6 bases). Looked up from germline, CDR1 is LNHDA and CDR2 is SQIVND (reference sequence). This CDR3 comprises 14 residues. With 5 bases removed from V and 1 base from J, the gap between germline ends came to 11 bases. The chain's CDR3 is CASSGLDRNTEAFF. CDR3 DNA: TGTGCCAGTAGTGGGCTGGACAGGAACACTGAAGCTTTCTTT.

V usage is TRBV10-2 and J usage is TRBJ2-2, with D perhaps TRBD1 (5 bases). Looked up from germline, CDR1 is WSHSY and CDR2 is SAAADI. The length of the CDR3 is 15 residues. V was trimmed by 6 bases and J by 4 bases, leaving 15 bases between them. The CDR3, as DNA: TGCGCCAGCAGGCCCCAAGGGGTGGGCACCGGGGAGCTGTTTTTT. This codes for CASRPQGVGTGELFF.

This clonotype was recorded at least ten times. The V call is TRBV18, the J call TRBJ2-1; 7 bases line up with TRBD2. Germline loops: CDR1 KGHSH, CDR2 LQKENI. This CDR3 spans 16 amino acids. The junction had 17 bases not matched to a gene; V was cut back by 6 bases and J by 9 bases. The DNA for the CDR3 is TGTGCCAGCTCCTCAGCCTTAGCGGGCAGTCGTGCTGAGCAGTTCTTC. This sequence encodes CASSSALAGSRAEQFF.

Ten or more counts support this clonotype. This chain connects TRBV6-6 to TRBJ2-7; the D is unclear. CDR1 and CDR2 from the germline V gene are MNHNY and SVGAGI (reference sequence). CDR3 length equals 14 residues. V lost 6 bases and J lost 3, with 15 bases in between. DNA of the CDR3: TGTGCCAGCAGGCCAGCTAACTCCCACTACGAGCAGTACTTC. Its protein is CASRPANSHYEQYF.

The table lists this clonotype with a few counts. A much larger clone differs from this one at a single base, so this may be a read error. Lacking the conserved final phenylalanine or tryptophan, this CDR3 likely reflects a read error. The V and J genes are TRBV30 and TRBJ2-1, with D tentatively TRBD2 (6 bases). CDR3 length equals 17 residues. The V end lost 0 bases, the J end lost 7 bases, and 22 bases lay between the germline ends. Germline V gives CDR1 GTSNPN, CDR2 SVGIG (reference sequence). The CDR3 DNA sequence: TGTGCCTGGAGTGTACGACGCGGGAATTGGGGAATTAATGAGCAGTTCTCC. Its protein is CAWSVRRGNWGINEQFS.

This clonotype was counted only a few times. A much larger clonotype is one base distant, so this may be a read error. The chain uses TRBV19 and TRBJ2-7; no clear D gene. Trimming cost V 3 bases and J 0 bases, with 9 bases left between them. This CDR3 has 14 residues. CDR1 is LNHDA, CDR2 SQIVND, per germline (reference sequence). This CDR3 is CASSMGPVSYEQYF. In nucleotides, the CDR3 is TGTGCCAGTAGTATGGGCCCAGTCTCCTACGAGCAGTACTTC.

About this clonotype itself: One base away lies a much larger clone, so this may be a sequencing read error. The rearrangement links TRBV4-1 to TRBJ1-4; no definite D call. Germline assignment: CDR1 MGHRA and CDR2 YSYEKL. The CDR3 consists of 15 residues. CDR3 residues: CASSQDRGYGEKLVF. The CDR3 nucleotides are TGCGCCAGCAGCCAAGATCGGGGTTACGGGGAAAAACTGGTTTTT.

This clonotype was detected ten times or more. This sequence joins TRBV4-2 and TRBJ2-6; tentative D call: TRBD1 (6 bases). The ends were cut back, 2 bases at V and 0 bases at J, with 23 bases in the middle. Germline values: CDR1 LGHNA, CDR2 YNFKEQ. The CDR3 has 21 amino acids. The DNA for the CDR3 is TGTGCCAGCAGCCAAAGGCTTGGGCTGGGACACTTTGTCTCTGGGGCCAACGTCCTGACTTTC. Protein product: CASSQRLGLGHFVSGANVLTF.

This clonotype showed up just a few times. V usage is TRBV4-1 and J usage is TRBJ1-4; D unresolved. The V gene lost 0 bases and the J gene lost 4 bases, with 9 bases spanning the gap. From germline, CDR1 is MGHRA and CDR2 YSYEKL. CDR3 size: 15 residues. The CDR3 protein is CASSQERAINEKLFF. CDR3 nucleotide sequence: TGCGCCAGCAGCCAAGAAAGGGCAATTAATGAAAAACTGTTTTTT.

This clonotype was picked up many times. The V and J genes are TRBV12-3 or TRBV12-4 and TRBJ2-1, with 10 bases lining up with TRBD2. The CDR3 spans 15 residues. V lost 3 bases and J lost 9; bases outside the gene matches: 8. Here the CDR3 reads CASSLQAGGQPEQFF. CDR3 in DNA: TGTGCCAGCAGTTTGCAAGCGGGGGGGCAGCCTGAGCAGTTCTTC.

In its sample, this clonotype was seen many times. The genes are TRBV2 and TRBJ2-1; 7 bases align to TRBD2. Germline values: CDR1 SNHLY, CDR2 FYNNEI. The CDR3 covers 15 residues. V trimming: 2 bases; J trimming: 9 bases; junction bases outside the gene matches: 10. DNA for the CDR3: TGTGCCAGCAGTGAAACGGGGAGGGCCGGCGGTGAGCAGTTCTTC. Amino acids: CASSETGRAGGEQFF.

This clonotype was counted at least ten times. The chain has TRBV7-9 and TRBJ2-1; 8 nucleotides align to TRBD2. Germline V gene lookup returns CDR1 SEHNR and CDR2 FQNEAQ (reference sequence). V lost 6 bases, J lost 5 bases, and 12 bases stayed unmatched. The CDR3 runs 16 residues. This CDR3 reads CASRDPGRALDNEQFF. CDR3 coding DNA: TGTGCCAGCAGGGACCCCGGGAGGGCCCTGGACAATGAGCAGTTCTTC.

Comment on this clonotype: Relative to the germline gene, one junction end is altered; a read error may explain this. This chain connects TRBV28 to TRBJ2-1; maybe TRBD2 (5 bases). There are 17 residues in the CDR3. The germline V gene has CDR1 MDHEN and CDR2 SYDVKM. CDR3: CASASFEGVGSYSEQFF. The DNA of the CDR3 is TGTGCCAGCGCGTCCTTCGAGGGCGTTGGCTCCTACAGTGAGCAGTTCTTC.

This clonotype was observed many times. J is TRBJ2-5 and V is TRBV5-1, with TRBD1 matching 8 bases. The ends lost 0 bases at V and 1 base at J; junction bases unmatched: 5. In germline, CDR1 is SGHRS, CDR2 YFSETQ. CDR3 length: 16 amino acids. CDR3 DNA: TGCGCCAGCAGCTTGGTCGGACAGGGAGGCCAAGAGACCCAGTACTTC. Its protein is CASSLVGQGGQETQYF. The full variable domain, completed using reference TRBV5-1 and TRBJ2-5, is KAGVTQTPRYLIKTRGQQVTLSCSPISGHRSVSWYQQTPGQGLQFLFEYFSETQRNKGNFPGRFSGRQFSNSRSEMNVSTLELGDSALYLCASSLVGQGGQETQYFGPGTRLLVL.

This clonotype was recorded at least ten times. The V call is TRBV25-1, the J call TRBJ2-3; 7 bases are a match to TRBD2. This CDR3 is 16 amino acids long. V dropped 4 bases and J dropped 2; count of bases not matched to a gene: 9. Germline assignment: CDR1 MGHDK and CDR2 SYGVNS. The CDR3 is CASSGRLAEPTDTQYF. The CDR3 DNA reads as TGTGCCAGCAGTGGACGCCTAGCGGAGCCCACAGATACGCAGTATTTT.

This clonotype was detected many times. CDR3 DNA: TGCAGCGTTGATCGGACAGGGAACACTGAAGCTTTCTTT. Amino acid sequence: CSVDRTGNTEAFF. This chain connects TRBV29-1 to TRBJ1-1, with TRBD1 matching 7 bases. This CDR3 has 13 residues. V was pared by 3 bases and J by 1 base, with 2 bases of the junction left unmatched. The germline V gene has CDR1 SQVTM and CDR2 ANQGSEA.

This clonotype has at least ten counts. The CDR3 is CASSVGAGSTDTQYF. DNA of the CDR3: TGTGCCAGCAGCGTAGGAGCGGGTAGCACAGATACGCAGTATTTT. The chain couples TRBV9 to TRBJ2-3; possible D gene TRBD2, 6 bases. Trimming cost V 0 bases and J 0 bases, with 8 bases left between them. Germline V lookup: CDR1 SGDLS, CDR2 YYNGEE. This CDR3 is 15 amino acids long.

There are many counts of this clonotype. The chain has TRBV15 and TRBJ2-1; the match to TRBD2 covers 9 bases. Germline-derived CDR1 and CDR2 are LNHNV and YYDKDF (reference sequence). The CDR3 totals 18 residues. The J segment lost 4 bases and the V segment lost 1 base, leaving 11 bases of the junction unmatched. As DNA, the CDR3 is TGTGCCACCAGCAGAGGATGGGGTAGCGGGAGCCCATACAATGAGCAGTTCTTC. Translating it yields CATSRGWGSGSPYNEQFF.

CDR3 DNA sequence: TGTGCCAGCTCATCCCCAACCGTCCGGTCTGAGACCCAGTACTTC. Protein: CASSSPTVRSETQYF. This chain links TRBV18 with TRBJ2-5; D unclear. The CDR3 sequence is 15 residues long. V was cut by 5 bases and J by 5 bases, with 18 bases left in between. Germline V gives CDR1 KGHSH, CDR2 LQKENI.

This clonotype has at least ten counts. This chain links TRBV25-1 with TRBJ1-1; 12 bases map to TRBD1. The CDR3 runs 16 residues. V lost 3 bases, J lost 4 bases, and 6 bases stayed unmatched. Germline assignment: CDR1 MGHDK and CDR2 SYGVNS. The CDR3 spells CASSDPGTGGGTEAFF. CDR3 DNA sequence: TGTGCCAGCAGTGACCCTGGGACAGGGGGCGGCACTGAAGCTTTCTTT.

This clonotype was detected ten times or more. This chain links TRBV7-8 with TRBJ2-3; D not certain. Trimming stripped 1 base from V and 6 bases from J, with 8 bases between. Per germline, CDR1 SGHVS and CDR2 FQNEAQ. The CDR3 sequence is 13 residues long. CDR3 DNA: TGTGCCAGCAGCTTAGGCAGTATCGATACGCAGTATTTT. This codes for CASSLGSIDTQYF.